The clone carrying this TCR beta chain was seen repeatedly, ten times or more. Antigen: not known. Germline V gene lookup returns CDR1 SGHRS and CDR2 YFSETQ. CDR3 length: 15 amino acids. V was clipped by 2 bases and J by 2 bases, with 8 bases between them. This record belongs to a study of CD8 T cells in ankylosing spondylitis. Study-level results: Past research had described some motif variants in reactive arthritis synovial fluid and blood.

Quantitative barcoded 5'-RACE was used to prepare TCR beta libraries. TCRdb used MiXCR to reprocess the 5' RACE reads, holding one entry per CDR3 protein. Of approximately 250,000 distinct CDR3 sequences in the sample, 10% were seen once. The source is a male donor with ankylosing spondylitis or in good health (not recorded which). The V gene is TRBV5-1, the J gene TRBJ1-6; possibly TRBD1 for D (5 bases). Sequencing used blood, either unsorted or a sorted T cell fraction (not recorded which). The CDR3, as DNA: TGCGCCAGCAGCTTCAGAGGGGCCTATAATTCACCCCTCCACTTT. Amino acid sequence: CASSFRGAYNSPLHF.